The sequence of this T cell receptor beta chain was determined in a study of blood T cell repertoires in COVID-19. Clones were read by immunoSEQ multiplex PCR, and TCRdb kept only the in-frame ones, dropping some. In the table there are about 59,000 clones, 65% to 85% of which are singletons. Germline values: CDR1 SGHRS, CDR2 YFSETQ. CDR3 length: 13 residues. After removal of 4 bases from V and 3 bases from J, the junction contained 2 bases not matched to a gene. The chain is built from TRBV5-1 and TRBJ2-3; the match to TRBD1 covers 7 bases. The sample taken for sequencing was peripheral blood. The clonotype comes from a man aged 60 to 69 with acute or convalescent COVID-19. The CDR3 is CASSTQGTDTQYF. In nucleotides, the CDR3 is TGCGCCAGCAGCACACAGGGGACAGATACGCAGTATTTT.